This T cell receptor beta chain was identified during a study of OX40 agonist ivuxolimab in advanced cancers. In the study overall: Ivuxolimab was a fully human IgG2 agonistic monoclonal antibody targeting the costimulatory receptor OX40 (CD134). In the dose-escalation cohort, 75% to 85% of patients were male, and the mean age was around 60 years with a range of about 20 to 90. The monotherapy dose-escalation portion (N of about 57 patients) of the phase I ivuxolimab trial is reported in the paper. Patients were allowed to have had prior anti-PD-1, anti-PD-L1 or anti-CTLA-4 therapy, and roughly two fifths of the dose-escalation patients had been treated with checkpoint inhibitors. The purpose of peripheral TCRbeta sequencing was to test whether ivuxolimab changed TCR sequence diversity and led to clonal T-cell expansion. Intravenous ivuxolimab was administered to patients every 2 weeks at six dose levels: 0.01, 0.1, 0.3, 1.5, 3 and 10 mg/kg. Among the roughly 50 dose-escalation patients, some 19 had hepatocellular carcinoma, 15 or so melanoma, 9 renal cell carcinoma and 9 head and neck cancer. Three dose-escalation patients achieved partial responses, one with hepatocellular carcinoma and two with cutaneous melanoma. The study at large found these results: Low levels of normalized T-cell clonal expansion were also seen in some patients who did not respond. After ivuxolimab, more expanded clones were found on average in CD8+ T cells than in CD4+ T cells. In partial responders in the 0.1-3.0 mg/kg groups, normalized peripheral clonal expansion was found to be among the lowest, especially among CD8+ T cells. Antigen specificity was not determined for the clonally expanded peripheral T cells. At doses of 0.1 to 3.0 mg/kg, clonal expansion of both CD4+ and CD8+ T cells in blood was seen between baseline and week 6.

From cysteine to phenylalanine, the CDR3 is 11 amino acids long. Here the CDR3 DNA is all that survives: 33 bases in frame from base 1. The germline V gene (reference sequence) supplies CDR1 MNHEY and CDR2 SMNVEV. V is cut by 7 bases and J by 4 bases, and the space between the germline ends is 8 bases. For sequencing of the TCRbeta CDR3 region, genomic DNA was extracted from the sorted cells. The immunoSEQ Assay was used for sequencing of TCRbeta CDR3 regions. TCRdb's version of the immuneACCESS table is confined to in-frame rearrangements and falls short of the full clone set. An unresolved V gene accounts for under half of the shortfall where checked; the remainder is of unknown origin. The sample profile shows 69,000 or so clones; roughly 80% of them were found once. The leading ten clones occupy 6% to 8% of the sample. Patients with autoimmune disease history or receiving systemic immunosuppression were excluded from the trial. Peripheral blood for TCR sequencing was collected from all dose cohorts at baseline, on cycle 4 day 1, and on cycle 7 day 1. The samples were taken from a phase I, first-in-human, multicenter, open-label dose-escalation trial of ivuxolimab. The trial enrolled adults with locally advanced or metastatic head and neck squamous cell, hepatocellular, melanoma or renal cell carcinoma. CD4+ and CD8+ T cells were sorted separately from peripheral blood before TCR sequencing.

On this clone itself: It lacks a known antigen. Base qualities are missing; no much larger clone stands one base away.

Sequencing was performed on CD4+ or CD8+ T cells sorted from blood, taken in a trial of the OX40 agonist ivuxolimab. This clonotype was sampled from an adult with an advanced solid tumor such as melanoma, head and neck, liver or kidney cancer. This chain is built from TRBV27 and TRBJ2-7; the D match is possibly TRBD1 or TRBD2, with 5 bases aligned in each. The DNA reads TGTGCCAGCAAAGAGGGGTACGAGCAGTACTTC. It is translated as CASKEGYEQYF.